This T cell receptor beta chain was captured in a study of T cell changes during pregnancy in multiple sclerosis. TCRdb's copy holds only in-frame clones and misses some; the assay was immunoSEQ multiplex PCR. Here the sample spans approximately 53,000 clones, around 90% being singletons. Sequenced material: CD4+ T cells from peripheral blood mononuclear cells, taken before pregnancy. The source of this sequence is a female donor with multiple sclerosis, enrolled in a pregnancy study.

The DNA for the CDR3 is TGCGCCAGCAGCTTGAACCCTAGGGGAGAGACCCAGTACTTC. Translating it yields CASSLNPRGETQYF. The chain is built from TRBV5-1 and TRBJ2-5, with D perhaps TRBD1 (5 bases). From germline, CDR1 is SGHRS and CDR2 YFSETQ. V was cut by 1 base and J by 4 bases, with 11 bases left in between. This CDR3 has 14 residues.